This T cell receptor (beta chain) was retrieved from a study of early T cells in non-severe SARS-CoV-2 infection. The overall study: Bulk RNA from unsorted whole blood was sequenced; chains were unpaired.

TCRdb analysed the 5' RACE reads with MiXCR anew, one entry per CDR3 protein. This sample has more than 65,000 distinct CDR3 sequences, with about 13% found just once. Regarding this clonotype: Given a much more abundant clone one base away, this may be a read error.

The CDR3 has 15 amino acids. CDR1 LNHDA and CDR2 SQIVND come from the germline V gene (reference sequence). Specimen: whole blood. The rearrangement joins TRBV19 to TRBJ2-2; 9 bases line up with TRBD1. The TCR sequence derives from an adult who was a healthcare worker with PCR-confirmed SARS-CoV-2 infection or an uninfected control (not recorded which). The CDR3 region has the DNA TGTGCCAGTACCTCCGGACAGGGGTGGACCGAGGAGCTGTTTTTT. It encodes CASTSGQGWTEELFF.